Sequencing of this T cell receptor beta chain was carried out in a study of T cells of healthy individuals (dated by TCRdb to between 2018 and 2020). Library preparation used 5' RACE. Instrument used: Illumina MiSeq. The raw public reads went through TCRdb reprocessing: fastp at Q25, MiXCR clone calling, in-frame beta chains kept. Rows are unified per CDR3 protein, each entry keeping the most common DNA and genes. The sample table lists 45,000 to 60,000 distinct CDR3 sequences, roughly 15% of them with a count of one. The ten largest clones take up about 16% of the sample. On this clonotype: Its cognate antigen has yet to be identified. The record has no base qualities; no much larger clone is one base away.

Here V drops 3 bases and J drops 6 bases, and the junction holds 11 bases not matched to any gene. Taken from the germline V gene, the CDR1 and CDR2 loops are SGHRS and YFSETQ. Reading from cysteine to phenylalanine, the CDR3 counts 16 amino acids. The only DNA kept is the CDR3, 48 bases in frame from the first base. The chain joins TRBV5-1 to TRBJ2-3, with 9 middle bases fitting TRBD2. This receptor was taken from a human donor in good health. The sequenced DNA: TGCGCCAGCAGCTCCCTATTTAGCGGGAGTACGGATACGCAGTATTTT. The translation is CASSSLFSGSTDTQYF.